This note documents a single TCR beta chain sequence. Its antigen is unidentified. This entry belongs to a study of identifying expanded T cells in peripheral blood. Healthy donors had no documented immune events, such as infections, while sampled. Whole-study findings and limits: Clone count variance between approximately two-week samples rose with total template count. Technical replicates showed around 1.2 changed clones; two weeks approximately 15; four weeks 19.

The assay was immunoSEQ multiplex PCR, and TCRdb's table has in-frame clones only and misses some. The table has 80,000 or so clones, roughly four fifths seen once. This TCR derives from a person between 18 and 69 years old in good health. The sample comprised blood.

For the CDR3, the DNA is TGTGCCAGCAGTCAAACTAGCAGCCAAGAGACCCAGTACTTC. Encoded protein: CASSQTSSQETQYF. The V and J genes are TRBV6-6 and TRBJ2-5, with a possible D match to TRBD2 (6 bases). The germline CDR1 and CDR2 sequences are MNHNY and SVGAGI (reference sequence). Trimming left V 5 bases short and J 1 base short, with 11 bases between. This CDR3 is 14 amino acids long.